One and the same sample provided the 14 T cell receptor beta chains below, sequenced in a study of blood T cell repertoires in COVID-19. TCRdb's copy holds only in-frame clones and misses some; the assay was immunoSEQ multiplex PCR. This sample has around 170,000 clones, with approximately 88% found just once. The sequenced material came from PBMCs or T cells enriched from blood (not recorded which). Source of these receptors: a woman under 30 who had recovered from COVID-19.

This clone was seen a handful of times. This chain uses TRBV6-1 with TRBJ2-7; 10 positions match TRBD2. The germline gives CDR1 MNHNS, CDR2 SASEGT. CDR3 length: 16 amino acids. With V trimmed by 2 bases and J by 5 bases, 9 bases remained unmatched. The CDR3 DNA reads TGTGCCAGCAGTGAATTCCCTAGCGGGAGCACCAACGAGCAGTACTTC. Amino acids: CASSEFPSGSTNEQYF.

This clone came up a few times. This rearrangement joins TRBV20-1 to TRBJ1-2; D not resolved. Per germline, CDR1 DFQATT and CDR2 SNEGSKA (reference sequence). The CDR3 is made up of 12 amino acids. Between the trimmed V and J ends, which lost 3 bases and 7 bases, there was a span of 12 bases. CDR3 region: CSASWGGIGYTF. CDR3 nucleotide sequence: TGCAGTGCTAGTTGGGGAGGGATTGGCTACACCTTC.

CDR3 nucleotide sequence: TGTGCCAGCAGTTTAACAGGGGCAATCAACTATGGCTACACCTTC. Translation: CASSLTGAINYGYTF. J is TRBJ1-2 and V is TRBV27; 7 bases are shared with TRBD1. The CDR3 runs to 15 residues. J was trimmed by 2 bases and V by 2 bases; bases with no gene match: 5. Germline V lookup: CDR1 MNHEY, CDR2 SMNVEV (reference sequence).

The chain couples TRBV5-5 to TRBJ2-3, with D unresolved. The CDR3 totals 10 residues. Trimming shortened V by 5 bases and J by 5 bases, and 3 bases separated the two germline ends. Germline-derived CDR1 and CDR2 are SGHKS and YYEKEE (reference sequence). The DNA of the CDR3 is TGTGCCAGCAGGCGAGATACGCAGTATTTT. This gives the protein CASRRDTQYF. The full variable domain, rest sourced from reference TRBV5-5 and TRBJ2-3, is DAGVTQSPTHLIKTRGQQVTLRCSPISGHKSVSWYQQVLGQGPQFIFQYYEKEERGRGNFPDRFSARQFPNYSSELNVNALLLGDSALYLCASRRDTQYFGPGTRLTVL.

In this sample, this clone turned up once. The gene calls are TRBV5-1 and TRBJ2-2; 10 positions agree with TRBD1. The CDR3 is 14 residues long. The V and J ends lost 4 bases and 6 bases, in that order; junction bases with no gene match: 3. The germline V gene has CDR1 SGHRS and CDR2 YFSETQ. CDR3 DNA: TGCGCCAGCAGCCCTGGACAGGGGGCCGGGGAGCTGTTTTTT. As protein: CASSPGQGAGELFF.

The chain employs TRBV4-3 and TRBJ2-6, with D maybe TRBD2 (6 bases). V lost 0 bases, J lost 0 bases, and 12 bases lay in between. The germline V gene has CDR1 LGHNA and CDR2 YSLEER. This CDR3 contains 18 residues. DNA for the CDR3: TGCGCCAGCAGCCAAGATCAAGCGGGCACCTCTGGGGCCAACGTCCTGACTTTC. Its protein product is CASSQDQAGTSGANVLTF.

The V gene is TRBV30, the J gene TRBJ2-1; a possible D gene is TRBD2 (5 bases). The CDR3 runs to 15 residues. Germline V CDR1 and CDR2: GTSNPN, SVGIG (reference sequence). V lost 0 bases and J lost 0, with 9 bases in between. In nucleotides, the CDR3 is TGTGCCTGGAGTGTCCCGGGGAGCTCCTACAATGAGCAGTTCTTC. Amino acids: CAWSVPGSSYNEQFF.

This chain joins TRBV6-5 and TRBJ1-1; 10 nucleotides match TRBD1. Trimming removed 7 bases from V and 5 bases from J; junction bases left unmatched: 4. CDR3 size: 13 residues. Per germline, CDR1 MNHEY and CDR2 SVGAGI. CDR3 residues: CASTRTGGTEAFF. CDR3 DNA sequence: TGTGCCAGCACCCGGACAGGGGGGACTGAAGCTTTCTTT.

The rearrangement joins TRBV7-2 to TRBJ2-3; TRBD2 matches 7 bases. After removal of 1 base from V and 2 bases from J, the junction contained 6 bases not matched to a gene. This CDR3 is 16 amino acids long. Germline V gene data show CDR1 as SGHTA and CDR2 as FQGNSA. The CDR3 is CASSLGVSGYTDTQYF. CDR3 nucleotide sequence: TGTGCCAGCAGCTTAGGGGTTAGCGGGTACACAGATACGCAGTATTTT.

The rearrangement links TRBV28 to TRBJ2-7; TRBD1 matches at 8 bases. In germline, CDR1 is MDHEN, CDR2 SYDVKM. CDR3 length equals 15 residues. After removal of 4 bases from V and 6 bases from J, the junction contained 11 bases not matched to a gene. The CDR3 sequence: CASSYQDRVFLEQYF. The DNA for the CDR3 is TGTGCCAGCAGTTATCAGGACAGGGTATTTCTCGAGCAGTACTTC.

The rearrangement joins TRBV13 to TRBJ1-3; no definite D call. Trimming took 5 bases from V and 3 from J, leaving 17 bases between them. The CDR3 sequence is 16 residues long. CDR1 is PRHDT, CDR2 FYEKMQ, per germline (reference sequence). This CDR3 is CASSASQTSFGNTIYF. The CDR3 coding sequence is TGTGCCAGCAGCGCATCACAGACCTCTTTTGGAAACACCATATATTTT.

The chain employs TRBV29-1 and TRBJ2-2, with 10 bases matching TRBD2. Per germline, CDR1 SQVTM and CDR2 ANQGSEA. The CDR3 spans 14 residues. The trim removed 7 bases at V and 2 bases at J, leaving 4 bases unmatched. The CDR3, as DNA: TGCAGCGCCTGGACTAGCGGTAACACCGGGGAGCTGTTTTTT. It is translated as CSAWTSGNTGELFF.

The count of this clone is one. The rearrangement uses TRBV28 and TRBJ2-2; D is perhaps TRBD2 (5 bases). Germline V gene lookup returns CDR1 MDHEN and CDR2 SYDVKM. The CDR3 length is 14 residues. The germline V and J ends were trimmed by 1 base and 3 bases, with 6 bases remaining between them. In nucleotides, the CDR3 is TGTGCCAGCAGTTTATTGGAGGACACCGGGGAGCTGTTTTTT. Encoded protein: CASSLLEDTGELFF.

The gene calls are TRBV4-3 and TRBJ2-2; no clear D gene. V lost 3 bases, J lost 5 bases, and 7 bases lay in between. The CDR3 is made up of 13 amino acids. The V gene's germline CDR1 is LGHNA and CDR2 YSLEER. The CDR3 sequence is CASSQVETGELFF. CDR3 bases: TGCGCCAGCAGCCAGGTCGAGACCGGGGAGCTGTTTTTT.